This T cell receptor beta chain was identified during a study of cytomegalovirus exposure and HLA in healthy donors. With 2 bases removed from V and 6 bases from J, the gap between germline ends came to 17 bases. Germline V gene data show CDR1 as GTSNPN and CDR2 as SVGIG (reference sequence). The CDR3 runs to 15 residues. There are a few counts of this clone. What it binds is not known. Primers included in the PCR were 60 Vbeta and 13 Jbeta primers. Sequencing was performed with immunoSEQ multiplex PCR; in TCRdb, only in-frame clones are kept and a portion is missing. This sample has about 120,000 clones, with approximately 84% found just once. Whole-study results and caveats: Only CMV serostatus was available as immune exposure information. Overall, roughly 150 TCR beta chains were annotated as cytomegalovirus-associated.

The chain uses TRBV30 and TRBJ1-5; D perhaps matches TRBD1 (5 bases). Sequences were obtained from PBMCs. This receptor was identified in a young man in good health and CMV-seropositive. Written as DNA, the CDR3 is TGTGCCTGGAGTCAGGCCGGGGGAATGGGTCAGCCCCAGCATTTT. This encodes CAWSQAGGMGQPQHF. Supplemented by reference TRBV30 and TRBJ1-5, the full variable domain reads SQTIHQWPATLVQPVGSPLSLECTVEGTSNPNLYWYRQAAGRGLQLLFYSVGIGQISSEVPQNLSASRPQDRQFILSSKKLLLSDSGFYLCAWSQAGGMGQPQHFGDGTRLSIL.